The next 14 T cell receptor beta chains were all read from a single sample in a study of blood T cell repertoires in COVID-19 (dated by TCRdb to 2019 to 2021). Receptor amplification or capture employed the immunoSEQ multiplex PCR assay. The immuneACCESS repertoire file appears here via TCRdb, limited to in-frame rearrangements. These files lack a portion of the clones; in checked studies, under half of the deficit traces to unresolved V genes, and the cause of the others is not known. The sample yields approximately 210,000 clones; approximately 77% were counted once. Clones ranked in the top ten supply 3% to 4.5% of the sample. Sequencing was performed on peripheral blood. All receptors come from a woman aged 80 or over with acute or convalescent COVID-19.

This rearrangement joins TRBV7-2 to TRBJ1-1; D not resolved. Trimming pared 3 bases from V and 1 base from J, leaving 9 bases between. Per germline, CDR1 SGHTA and CDR2 FQGNSA. CDR3 size: 14 residues. The CDR3 bases are TGTGCCAGCAGCTTTCTGGCCGCGAACACTGAAGCTTTCTTT. Translated: CASSFLAANTEAFF.

This clone has a single count. Other DNA sequences in the same sample also yield this CDR3. The chain couples TRBV3-1 (or the pseudogene TRBV3-2) to TRBJ1-1; the match to TRBD1 covers 8 bases. V lost 2 bases and J lost 4; bases outside the gene matches: 3. The CDR3 is 14 amino acids. Germline V gene sequence: CDR1 LGHDT, CDR2 YNNKEL (reference sequence). The CDR3 region is CASSQRTGGTEAFF. CDR3 DNA: TGTGCCAGCAGCCAACGAACAGGGGGCACTGAAGCTTTCTTT.

J is TRBJ1-2 and V is TRBV29-1, with D possibly being TRBD1 (5 bases). The CDR3 sequence is 14 residues long. V was clipped by 1 base and J by 4 bases, with 13 bases between them. Germline lookup yields CDR1 SQVTM and CDR2 ANQGSEA. CDR3 protein: CSVEGGWLGYGYTF. Here the CDR3 DNA reads TGCAGCGTTGAAGGGGGCTGGCTTGGCTATGGCTACACCTTC.

The V and J genes are TRBV7-3 and TRBJ2-1; D not certain. V lost 2 bases and J 4 bases, leaving 9 bases between the germline ends. The CDR3 runs 14 residues. CDR1 is SGHTA, CDR2 FQGTGA, per germline. The CDR3 DNA is TGTGCCAGCAGCTTAGGGCATCCATACAATGAGCAGTTCTTC. Protein sequence: CASSLGHPYNEQFF.

There are a few counts of this clone. This sequence joins TRBV5-6 and TRBJ1-5, with TRBD1 identical over 9 bases. From germline, CDR1 is SGHDT and CDR2 YYEEEE. CDR3 length: 15 residues. V shed 0 bases and J 6 bases; nucleotides not matched to a gene: 4. The CDR3, as DNA: TGTGCCAGCAGCTTGGGACAGGGGGTAGCTCAGCCCCAGCATTTT. Translation gives CASSLGQGVAQPQHF. Full variable domain (outside the CDR3, taken from reference TRBV5-6 and TRBJ1-5): DAGVTQSPTHLIKTRGQQVTLRCSPKSGHDTVSWYQQALGQGPQFIFQYYEEEERQRGNFPDRFSGHQFPNYSSELNVNALLLGDSALYLCASSLGQGVAQPQHFGDGTRLSIL.

This chain joins TRBV5-7 and TRBJ1-5; D call uncertain. Being an ORF, TRBV5-7 has a function that is uncertain. The V and J ends lost 1 base and 9 bases respectively, with 8 bases between them. The CDR3 loop spans 12 amino acids. In DNA form, the CDR3 reads TGTGCCAGCAGCTTGTTCGTTTGGCCCCAGCATTTT. Translation gives CASSLFVWPQHF.

The chain carries TRBV7-8 and TRBJ1-2, with 8 bases that match TRBD1. This CDR3 has 14 residues. The germline gives CDR1 SGHVS, CDR2 FQNEAQ. V dropped 4 bases and J dropped 6; count of bases not matched to a gene: 7. For the CDR3, the DNA is TGTGCCAGCAGCTCGACAGGGGATTCGAATGGCTACACCTTC. Translated, it gives CASSSTGDSNGYTF. Supplemented by reference TRBV7-8 and TRBJ1-2, the full variable domain reads GAGVSQSPRYKVAKRGQDVALRCDPISGHVSLFWYQQALGQGPEFLTYFQNEAQLDKSGLPSDRFFAERPEGSVSTLKIQRTQQEDSAVYLCASSSTGDSNGYTFGSGTRLTVV.

The chain has TRBV2 and TRBJ1-5, with D perhaps TRBD1 (6 bases). V gave up 6 bases and J gave up 2 bases, with 14 bases separating them. The CDR3 runs 15 residues. Germline values: CDR1 SNHLY, CDR2 FYNNEI. The CDR3 sequence: CASSAQAGGNQPQHF. DNA of the CDR3: TGTGCCAGCAGCGCCCAAGCAGGGGGCAATCAGCCCCAGCATTTT.

The chain joins TRBV19 to TRBJ2-3, with 9 bases fitting TRBD2. The CDR3 spans 16 residues. Germline V gene data show CDR1 as LNHDA and CDR2 as SQIVND (reference sequence). V gave up 2 bases and J gave up 2 bases; unmatched junction bases: 5. The CDR3 spells CASSIRSGGLTDTQYF. The CDR3 coding sequence is TGTGCCAGTAGTATAAGGAGCGGGGGGCTCACAGATACGCAGTATTTT.

The gene calls are TRBV4-2 and TRBJ2-5; 13 bases match TRBD2. V shed 1 base, J shed 5 bases, and the junction held 4 bases outside the gene matches. Germline loops: CDR1 LGHNA, CDR2 YNFKEQ. This CDR3 comprises 16 residues. The CDR3 region is CASSQGTSGGPETQYF. CDR3 nucleotides: TGTGCCAGCAGCCAAGGGACTAGCGGGGGCCCCGAGACCCAGTACTTC.

The chain couples TRBV6-5 to TRBJ1-1; a possible D gene is TRBD1 (5 bases). This CDR3 region has 16 residues. The germline V gene encodes CDR1 MNHEY and CDR2 SVGAGI. The germline V and J ends were trimmed by 0 bases and 11 bases, with 22 bases remaining between them. The CDR3 DNA is TGTGCCAGCAGTTACTCTTCGCCGGGACTCCAGTCGTATGCTTTCTTT. Translating gives CASSYSSPGLQSYAFF.

The CDR3 DNA follows: TGTGCCAGCAGTTTAGGCCGGGGACACACAGATACGCAGTATTTT. It specifies CASSLGRGHTDTQYF. The chain employs TRBV28 and TRBJ2-3, with D maybe TRBD1 (6 bases). CDR3 length: 15 residues. The V end was cut by 2 bases, the J end by 2 bases, with 11 bases between. Germline assignment: CDR1 MDHEN and CDR2 SYDVKM.

Concerning this clone: At the DNA level, this CDR3 is encoded by other sequences in the same sample as well. The chain links TRBV19 to TRBJ1-2; perhaps TRBD1 as D (5 bases). Germline V CDR1 and CDR2: LNHDA, SQIVND (reference sequence). The CDR3 contains 12 residues. V shed 2 bases and J shed 8 bases, with 9 bases lying between them. The CDR3 sequence: CASSITGGGYTF. The CDR3 DNA sequence: TGTGCCAGTAGTATAACAGGTGGAGGCTACACCTTC.

This chain joins TRBV3-1 (or the pseudogene TRBV3-2) and TRBJ1-1; TRBD1 matches 8 bases. Trimming cost V 1 base and J 5 bases; bases outside gene matches: 9. The CDR3 consists of 16 residues. CDR1 and CDR2 (germline): LGHDT, YNNKEL (reference sequence). CDR3 amino acids: CASSQGIDRGFTEAFF. DNA of the CDR3: TGTGCCAGCAGCCAAGGAATAGACAGGGGTTTTACTGAAGCTTTCTTT.